This passage covers 17 T cell receptor beta chains from one sample sequenced in a study of beta chain features in type 1 diabetes. Study-level findings and limits: Moderate but significant shortening of TCRB CDR3s was recorded in all four CD4+ subsets from Type 1 diabetes patients.

These TCRs are of unknown antigen specificity. What was sequenced were expressed TCRB transcripts, since all of the isolated RNA had been reverse transcribed. Method: immunoSEQ multiplex PCR; TCRdb's copy keeps in-frame clones and lacks some. In the table there are around 150,000 clones, about a tenth of which are singletons. Source material: central memory CD4+ T cells from blood. These receptors all come from a man younger than 40 with type 1 diabetes.

This chain links TRBV5-1 with TRBJ2-7; TRBD1 matches 8 bases. This CDR3 spans 15 amino acids. The J segment lost 7 bases and the V segment lost 3 bases, leaving 12 bases of the junction unmatched. Germline V lookup: CDR1 SGHRS, CDR2 YFSETQ. CDR3 nucleotide sequence: TGCGCCAGCAGCTCACGACCGACAGGGGAAGGGGAGCAGTACTTC. Translating gives CASSSRPTGEGEQYF.

The chain recombines TRBV28 with TRBJ2-1; TRBD2 matches at 9 bases. Trimming took 5 bases from V and 4 from J; bases not matched to a gene: 9. CDR1 is MDHEN and CDR2 is SYDVKM in the germline V gene. The CDR3 runs to 16 residues. The CDR3 is CASSPLAGGIYNEQFF. The CDR3 DNA reads TGTGCCAGCAGTCCTCTCGCGGGAGGGATATACAATGAGCAGTTCTTC.

J is TRBJ2-2 and V is TRBV7-3; TRBD1 might be the D (5 bases). CDR3 length equals 12 residues. Germline V gene lookup returns CDR1 SGHTA and CDR2 FQGTGA. Trimming removed 3 bases from V and 6 bases from J, with 5 bases in between. The CDR3 region is CASSFRAGELFF. CDR3 nucleotides: TGTGCCAGCAGCTTCAGGGCCGGGGAGCTGTTTTTT.

The rearrangement links TRBV2 to TRBJ2-3; 9 positions agree with TRBD2. Germline CDR1 SNHLY, CDR2 FYNNEI. This CDR3 is 15 amino acids long. J gave up 2 bases and V 4 bases, and 4 bases lay outside the gene matches. This CDR3 is CASSVGGRATDTQYF. CDR3 bases: TGTGCCAGCAGTGTGGGCGGGAGGGCCACAGATACGCAGTATTTT. The full variable domain, its missing parts supplied by reference TRBV2 and TRBJ2-3, is EPEVTQTPSHQVTQMGQEVILRCVPISNHLYFYWYRQILGQKVEFLVSFYNNEISEKSEIFDDQFSVERPDGSNFTLKIRSTKLEDSAMYFCASSVGGRATDTQYFGPGTRLTVL.

CDR3 residues: CSARQGDTIYF. DNA for the CDR3: TGCAGTGCTAGACAGGGGGACACCATATATTTT. The chain uses TRBV20-1 and TRBJ1-3, with 7 bases matching TRBD1. The CDR3 length is 11 residues. Looked up from germline, CDR1 is DFQATT and CDR2 is SNEGSKA (reference sequence). The trim removed 2 bases at V and 8 bases at J, leaving 0 bases unmatched.

This clone turned up a few times. The chain has TRBV7-9 and TRBJ2-3; TRBD1 matches at 8 bases. The CDR3 consists of 15 residues. V shed 5 bases and J 3 bases; nucleotides not matched to a gene: 7. The V gene's germline CDR1 is SEHNR and CDR2 FQNEAQ (reference sequence). The DNA of the CDR3 is TGTGCCAGCAGCAAAAAGACAGGGGATACAGATACGCAGTATTTT. It yields the protein CASSKKTGDTDTQYF.

The chain recombines TRBV10-3 with TRBJ1-4; D gene unclear. Germline lookup yields CDR1 ENHRY and CDR2 SYGVKD. With 8 bases removed from V and 4 bases from J, the gap between germline ends came to 14 bases. The CDR3 extends over 14 amino acids. In DNA form, the CDR3 reads TGTGCCATCGGTTCGGCAGCGGGTAATGAAAAACTGTTTTTT. Translating it yields CAIGSAAGNEKLFF.

The gene calls are TRBV28 and TRBJ2-1; 10 bases map to TRBD2. The germline V gene has CDR1 MDHEN and CDR2 SYDVKM. The CDR3 runs to 12 residues. The trim removed 11 bases at V and 6 bases at J, leaving 4 bases unmatched. The DNA of the CDR3 is TGTGCCGGGGCTAGCGGGAGCAATGAGCAGTTCTTC. The encoded protein is CAGASGSNEQFF.

The genes are TRBV18 and TRBJ2-7, with D possibly being TRBD1 (6 bases). The CDR3 covers 14 residues. Per germline, CDR1 KGHSH and CDR2 LQKENI. Between the trimmed V and J ends, which lost 5 bases and 4 bases, there was a span of 15 bases. The CDR3 loop is CASSTNPQGYEQYF. CDR3 DNA sequence: TGTGCCAGCTCAACAAATCCCCAGGGGTACGAGCAGTACTTC. Complete variable domain (other parts from reference TRBV18 and TRBJ2-7): NAGVMQNPRHLVRRRGQEARLRCSPMKGHSHVYWYRQLPEEGLKFMVYLQKENIIDESGMPKERFSAEFPKEGPSILRIQQVVRGDSAAYFCASSTNPQGYEQYFGPGTRLTVT.

This clone came up a few times. The chain uses TRBV11-2 and TRBJ2-5; D might be TRBD2 (6 bases). Germline assignment: CDR1 SGHAT and CDR2 FQNNGV. This CDR3 has 15 residues. Between the trimmed V and J ends, which lost 5 bases and 1 base, there was a span of 14 bases. In nucleotides, the CDR3 is TGTGCCAGCAGCCTTCAGGGACTTTTCCAAGAGACCCAGTACTTC. Its protein product is CASSLQGLFQETQYF.

The sample holds a few counts of this clone. The chain employs TRBV29-1 and TRBJ2-7; no clear D. CDR1 is SQVTM and CDR2 is ANQGSEA in the germline V gene. The CDR3 is 13 amino acids. V gave up 0 bases and J gave up 3 bases, with 9 bases separating them. CDR3 in amino acids: CSVEEWAGYEQYF. In DNA, the CDR3 is TGCAGCGTTGAAGAGTGGGCAGGCTACGAGCAGTACTTC.

The CDR3 sequence: CAGTERSEGIQYF. As DNA, the CDR3 is TGTGCGGGCACAGAAAGATCGGAGGGTATTCAGTACTTC. The J gene is TRBJ2-4, the V gene TRBV2, with TRBD2 as a possible D gene (6 bases). Germline V gives CDR1 SNHLY, CDR2 FYNNEI. The CDR3 contains 13 residues.

In its sample, this clone was seen a few times. The chain couples TRBV27 to TRBJ2-1; D remains ambiguous. Trimming stripped 6 bases from V and 8 bases from J, with 8 bases between. CDR3 length equals 11 residues. Germline V gives CDR1 MNHEY, CDR2 SMNVEV (reference sequence). The CDR3 loop reads CASRGWDEQFF. CDR3 nucleotide sequence: TGTGCCAGCAGGGGCTGGGATGAGCAGTTCTTC.

This clone has more than one count but fewer than ten. V gene TRBV6-5 combines with J gene TRBJ2-7; possible D gene TRBD1, 6 bases. Germline CDR1 reads MNHEY; CDR2 reads SVGAGI. This CDR3 region has 13 residues. V lost 6 bases to trimming and J lost 5 bases, with 14 bases between them. The CDR3 spells CASRYAGTHEQYF. In DNA, the CDR3 is TGTGCCAGCAGATACGCCGGGACACACGAGCAGTACTTC.

This clone has more than one count but fewer than ten. CDR3 sequence reads: CASRAGGQETQYF. In nucleotides, the CDR3 is TGTGCCAGCAGGGCAGGGGGTCAGGAGACCCAGTACTTC. The chain joins TRBV14 to TRBJ2-5; 7 positions agree with TRBD1. CDR3 size: 13 residues. Germline assignment: CDR1 SGHDN and CDR2 FVKESK. V shed 6 bases, J shed 5 bases, and the junction held 6 bases outside the gene matches.

This clone was observed a few times. J is TRBJ2-3 and V is TRBV7-2; D unclear. The CDR3 loop spans 16 amino acids. CDR1 is SGHTA, CDR2 FQGNSA, per germline. Trimming removed 4 bases at V and 4 bases at J, with 18 bases between. In DNA form, the CDR3 reads TGTGCCAGCAGCTCAATGGGCCCTGTGGCAGCAGATACGCAGTATTTT. It is translated as CASSSMGPVAADTQYF.

The chain links TRBV7-9 to TRBJ1-5, with D unresolved. Between the trimmed V and J ends, which lost 6 bases and 5 bases, there was a span of 8 bases. The CDR3 sequence is 12 residues long. CDR1 and CDR2 (germline): SEHNR, FQNEAQ (reference sequence). CDR3 DNA sequence: TGTGCCAGCAGTCTTCCCTATCAGCCCCAGCATTTT. Translation: CASSLPYQPQHF.